This TCR beta chain was captured in a study of tumor-infiltrating lymphocytes in primary liver carcinoma. A constant-region primer primed TCR beta cDNA synthesis from about 490 ng of total RNA. Libraries for TCR beta were built through three nested multiplex PCR rounds, which together made up a slightly modified ARM-PCR procedure. Rounds one and two of PCR, each of about 10 cycles, were primed with TRBV1-TRBV30 forward primers and a C-beta reverse primer. TCRdb re-called the multiplex PCR reads through MiXCR, storing one row per CDR3 protein. The sample holds 50,000 to 70,000 distinct CDR3 sequences, 60% to 85% seen once. CDR3 length: 15 residues. Germline assignment: CDR1 GTSNPN and CDR2 SVGIG (reference sequence). Unsorted bulk tissue, roughly 20-33 mg of it, served as the source for co-extraction of RNA and DNA. About this clonotype: A much more abundant neighbour one base away suggests this may be a read error.

The sequencing input was liver tumor tissue from sampling region 2. Regarding subset: tumor region T2, inferior pole. This receptor was obtained from a man aged 40-49 years with primary liver carcinoma and hepatitis B virus infection. The chain employs TRBV30 and TRBJ1-6, with 8 bases that match TRBD1. CDR3 nucleotide sequence: TGTGCCAGGAGTCCCAGGACAGGGCTCTTTTCACCCCTCCACTTT. This encodes CARSPRTGLFSPLHF.